A selection of T cell receptor beta chains follows, all from one sample in a study of CD8 T cells in Susac syndrome. TCRdb ran MiXCR on the immunoSEQ multiplex PCR reads and lists one entry per CDR3 protein. The sample has 95,000 to 150,000 distinct CDR3 sequences, 95% to 96% seen once. Sample: CD4+ T cells from PBMCs. The receptors shown here come from a human donor with Susac syndrome. The CDR3 runs from the conserved cysteine through the conserved F or W. Fields, in order: clone size, V gene, J gene, D gene, CDR3 length, CDR3 DNA, CDR3 protein. A D gene is named only where the DNA matches it firmly. Rows may omit the clone size; those that give it use once, few, many or a size class.

abundance: .; v_gene: TRBV7-2; j_gene: TRBJ2-7; d_gene: TRBD1; len: 13; CDR3nt: TGTGCCAGCAGCTCCGGGACAGGGGGCGAGCAGTACTTC; CDR3aa: CASSSGTGGEQYF
abundance: .; v_gene: TRBV5-6; j_gene: TRBJ2-5; d_gene: .; len: 13; CDR3nt: TGTGCCAGCAAGGGGGGGCCAAGAGAGACCCAGTACTTC; CDR3aa: CASKGGPRETQYF
abundance: .; v_gene: TRBV4-1; j_gene: TRBJ1-2; d_gene: TRBD1; len: 12; CDR3nt: TGCGCCAGCAGCCAACAGGGGGAAGGCTACACCTTC; CDR3aa: CASSQQGEGYTF
abundance: .; v_gene: TRBV7-9; j_gene: TRBJ2-7; d_gene: .; len: 15; CDR3nt: TGTGCCAGCAGCTTCTTATCAGGGACCGCGTACGAGCAGTACTTC; CDR3aa: CASSFLSGTAYEQYF
abundance: .; v_gene: TRBV14; j_gene: TRBJ1-2; d_gene: .; len: 16; CDR3nt: TGTGCCAGCAGCCAAGATTTGTTACGAGGGAACTATGGCTACACCTTC; CDR3aa: CASSQDLLRGNYGYTF
abundance: .; v_gene: TRBV18; j_gene: TRBJ2-1; d_gene: .; len: 14; CDR3nt: TGTGCCAGCTCACCACCGCGGCCCCTCAATGAGCAGTTCTTC; CDR3aa: CASSPPRPLNEQFF
abundance: .; v_gene: TRBV29-1; j_gene: TRBJ2-5; d_gene: TRBD1; len: 14; CDR3nt: TGCAGCGCTGTGACAGGGTCCCTCCAAGAGACCCAGTACTTC; CDR3aa: CSAVTGSLQETQYF
abundance: .; v_gene: TRBV28; j_gene: TRBJ2-2; d_gene: .; len: 15; CDR3nt: TGTGCCAGCAGTTCCGTAGTTGGGATAACCGGGGAGCTGTTTTTT; CDR3aa: CASSSVVGITGELFF
abundance: .; v_gene: TRBV30; j_gene: TRBJ2-5; d_gene: TRBD2; len: 15; CDR3nt: TGTGCCTGGAGTGTTGCTCCTAGCGGGAGGAAGACCCAGTACTTC; CDR3aa: CAWSVAPSGRKTQYF
abundance: .; v_gene: TRBV28; j_gene: TRBJ1-2; d_gene: TRBD1; len: 14; CDR3nt: TGTGCCAGCAGTTCCTCGGGACAGGGAGCCGGCTACACCTTC; CDR3aa: CASSSSGQGAGYTF
abundance: .; v_gene: TRBV3-1; j_gene: TRBJ2-2; d_gene: .; len: 10; CDR3nt: TGTGCCAGCGGGGGCGGGGAGCTGTTTTTT; CDR3aa: CASGGGELFF
abundance: .; v_gene: TRBV6-5; j_gene: TRBJ2-5; d_gene: TRBD1; len: 13; CDR3nt: TGTGCCAGCAGCAGGGGGTCCCAAGAGACCCAGTACTTC; CDR3aa: CASSRGSQETQYF
abundance: .; v_gene: TRBV15; j_gene: TRBJ2-1; d_gene: .; len: 13; CDR3nt: TGTGCCACCAGCAGAGGGGCGGGCAATGAGCAGTTCTTC; CDR3aa: CATSRGAGNEQFF
abundance: .; v_gene: TRBV7-8; j_gene: TRBJ1-1; d_gene: .; len: 14; CDR3nt: TGTGCCAGCAGCTCGACAGAGATTAGATCAAAAGCTTTCTTT; CDR3aa: CASSSTEIRSKAFF
abundance: .; v_gene: TRBV30; j_gene: TRBJ2-4; d_gene: .; len: 16; CDR3nt: TGTGCCTGGAGTGTAACATCTACCTTAGCCAAAAACATTCAGTACTTC; CDR3aa: CAWSVTSTLAKNIQYF
abundance: .; v_gene: TRBV12-3/TRBV12-4; j_gene: TRBJ2-5; d_gene: TRBD2; len: 14; CDR3nt: TGTGCCAGCAGTCAAGCCGGGGGGGAAGAGACCCAGTACTTC; CDR3aa: CASSQAGGEETQYF
abundance: .; v_gene: TRBV7-3; j_gene: TRBJ2-7; d_gene: .; len: 14; CDR3nt: TGTGCCAGCAGCTTTTCGGGCGGCCCCTACGAGCAGTACTTC; CDR3aa: CASSFSGGPYEQYF
abundance: .; v_gene: TRBV29-1; j_gene: TRBJ2-2; d_gene: .; len: 14; CDR3nt: TGCAGCGTTCAGGACAGCCGTTTTACCGGGGAGCTGTTTTTT; CDR3aa: CSVQDSRFTGELFF
abundance: .; v_gene: TRBV24-1; j_gene: TRBJ2-1; d_gene: TRBD1; len: 15; CDR3nt: TGTGCCACCAGGGGGGGGGACAGGGGCCGCAATGAGCAGTTCTTC; CDR3aa: CATRGGDRGRNEQFF
abundance: .; v_gene: TRBV27; j_gene: TRBJ1-2; d_gene: .; len: 13; CDR3nt: TGTGCCAGCAGTTTATCCGGGTTAACCGGCTACACCTTC; CDR3aa: CASSLSGLTGYTF
abundance: .; v_gene: TRBV21-1; j_gene: TRBJ2-1; d_gene: .; len: 16; CDR3nt: TGTGCCAGCTCGACTAGCGGCCCTAGCTCCTACAATGAGCAGTTCTTC; CDR3aa: CASSTSGPSSYNEQFF
abundance: .; v_gene: TRBV18; j_gene: TRBJ1-1; d_gene: .; len: 14; CDR3nt: TGTGCCAGCTCGGGCACGACAGGAGGGACTGAAGCTTTCTTT; CDR3aa: CASSGTTGGTEAFF
abundance: .; v_gene: TRBV15; j_gene: TRBJ2-7; d_gene: .; len: 16; CDR3nt: TGTGCCACCAGCTTGGCCGGGACAACCCTTTACGAAGTGCAGTACTTC; CDR3aa: CATSLAGTTLYEVQYF
abundance: .; v_gene: TRBV12-3/TRBV12-4; j_gene: TRBJ2-1; d_gene: TRBD2; len: 13; CDR3nt: TGTGCCAGCAGAGGGACCTCGCGGGGGGAGCAGTTCTTC; CDR3aa: CASRGTSRGEQFF
abundance: once; v_gene: TRBV4-2; j_gene: TRBJ2-3; d_gene: TRBD2; len: 16; CDR3nt: TGTGCCAGCAGCCAAGATTCCAGCGGGAGGGCGGATACGCAGTATTTT; CDR3aa: CASSQDSSGRADTQYF
abundance: .; v_gene: TRBV29-1; j_gene: TRBJ2-7; d_gene: TRBD1; len: 14; CDR3nt: TGCAGCGTCAATCCGGGACAGGGGGTCAACGAGCAGTACTTC; CDR3aa: CSVNPGQGVNEQYF
abundance: .; v_gene: TRBV6-2/TRBV6-3; j_gene: TRBJ2-7; d_gene: TRBD1; len: 15; CDR3nt: TGTGCCAGCAGTTCCACCGGGACAGGTTTATACGAGCAGTACTTC; CDR3aa: CASSSTGTGLYEQYF
abundance: once; v_gene: TRBV29-1; j_gene: TRBJ2-3; d_gene: TRBD1; len: 13; CDR3nt: TGCAGCGTGGGACAGGCCGGCCGGGATACGCAGTATTTT; CDR3aa: CSVGQAGRDTQYF
abundance: .; v_gene: TRBV29-1; j_gene: TRBJ2-7; d_gene: .; len: 13; CDR3nt: TGCAGCGTCTCTTTCGGCCTTGGATACGAGCAGTACTTC; CDR3aa: CSVSFGLGYEQYF
abundance: once; v_gene: TRBV28; j_gene: TRBJ1-5; d_gene: TRBD1; len: 16; CDR3nt: TGTGCCAGCAGGGCCTCGGGACAGGGGGTTTATCAGCCCCAGCATTTT; CDR3aa: CASRASGQGVYQPQHF
abundance: once; v_gene: TRBV5-1; j_gene: TRBJ2-7; d_gene: TRBD1; len: 15; CDR3nt: TGCGCCAGCAGCTTGGCTTGGGGACAGAGCTACGAGCAGTACTTC; CDR3aa: CASSLAWGQSYEQYF
abundance: .; v_gene: TRBV12-3/TRBV12-4; j_gene: TRBJ2-7; d_gene: .; len: 12; CDR3nt: TGTGCCAGCAGACGCGGACTCTACGAGCAGTACTTC; CDR3aa: CASRRGLYEQYF
abundance: .; v_gene: TRBV15; j_gene: TRBJ2-5; d_gene: TRBD1; len: 13; CDR3nt: TGTGCCACCAGCATAAGACAGGGAGAGACCCAGTACTTC; CDR3aa: CATSIRQGETQYF
abundance: .; v_gene: TRBV28; j_gene: TRBJ2-7; d_gene: TRBD2; len: 15; CDR3nt: TGTGCCAGCAGTTTCGGGGGGACCCCGGGCTACGAGCAGTACTTC; CDR3aa: CASSFGGTPGYEQYF
abundance: .; v_gene: TRBV30; j_gene: TRBJ2-1; d_gene: TRBD2; len: 14; CDR3nt: TGTGCCTGGAGTGCGGGAGGGTCCTACAATGAGCAGTTCTTC; CDR3aa: CAWSAGGSYNEQFF
abundance: .; v_gene: TRBV5-6; j_gene: TRBJ2-7; d_gene: TRBD2; len: 14; CDR3nt: TGTGCCAGCAGCTTCGGCGGGAGGGCGTACGAGCAGTACTTC; CDR3aa: CASSFGGRAYEQYF
abundance: once; v_gene: TRBV29-1; j_gene: TRBJ2-7; d_gene: .; len: 10; CDR3nt: TGCAGCGTTGGGGCTGACGAGCAGTACTTC; CDR3aa: CSVGADEQYF
abundance: .; v_gene: TRBV15; j_gene: TRBJ2-1; d_gene: TRBD1; len: 15; CDR3nt: TGTGCCACCAGCAGAGGTGACAGGGCCTACAATGAGCAGTTCTTC; CDR3aa: CATSRGDRAYNEQFF
abundance: .; v_gene: TRBV20-1; j_gene: TRBJ2-7; d_gene: .; len: 13; CDR3nt: TGCAGTGTTGGCCCGGGATCCTCCTACGAGCAGTACTTC; CDR3aa: CSVGPGSSYEQYF
abundance: .; v_gene: TRBV4-1; j_gene: TRBJ1-1; d_gene: .; len: 15; CDR3nt: TGCGCCAGCAGCCAACCCGACAGGCTGGGCACTGAAGCTTTCTTT; CDR3aa: CASSQPDRLGTEAFF
abundance: .; v_gene: TRBV27; j_gene: TRBJ2-5; d_gene: .; len: 13; CDR3nt: TGTGCCAGCAGTTTCGGGGTACAAGAGACCCAGTACTTC; CDR3aa: CASSFGVQETQYF
abundance: .; v_gene: TRBV14; j_gene: TRBJ1-1; d_gene: TRBD1; len: 16; CDR3nt: TGTGCCAGCAGCCAAGTGAGGGGGCGAGTCGGCACTGAAGCTTTCTTT; CDR3aa: CASSQVRGRVGTEAFF
abundance: .; v_gene: TRBV15; j_gene: TRBJ1-2; d_gene: .; len: 14; CDR3nt: TGTGCCACCAGTTGGGGGGCCCCCAACTATGGCTACACCTTC; CDR3aa: CATSWGAPNYGYTF
abundance: .; v_gene: TRBV9; j_gene: TRBJ2-7; d_gene: .; len: 13; CDR3nt: TGTGCCAGCAGCATAACGGTTAGAGGGGAGCAGTACTTC; CDR3aa: CASSITVRGEQYF
abundance: .; v_gene: TRBV7-9; j_gene: TRBJ2-3; d_gene: .; len: 15; CDR3nt: TGTGCCAGCAGCCACTTCGGGGAAGAGACAGATACGCAGTATTTT; CDR3aa: CASSHFGEETDTQYF
abundance: .; v_gene: TRBV30; j_gene: TRBJ1-1; d_gene: .; len: 16; CDR3nt: TGTGCCTGGAGTGCTCACTCCGGGACATCTTTCACTGAAGCTTTCTTT; CDR3aa: CAWSAHSGTSFTEAFF
abundance: .; v_gene: TRBV20-1; j_gene: TRBJ2-7; d_gene: TRBD1; len: 15; CDR3nt: TGCAGTGCTTCCCAGGACAGGGTGACAACCTACGAGCAGTACTTC; CDR3aa: CSASQDRVTTYEQYF
abundance: .; v_gene: TRBV18; j_gene: TRBJ2-3; d_gene: TRBD2; len: 13; CDR3nt: TGTGCCAGCTCGGGAGGGTCAACAGATACGCAGTATTTT; CDR3aa: CASSGGSTDTQYF
abundance: .; v_gene: TRBV5-1; j_gene: TRBJ2-7; d_gene: .; len: 12; CDR3nt: TGCGCCAGCAGCTATGGGGAGCTCGAGCAGTACTTC; CDR3aa: CASSYGELEQYF
abundance: .; v_gene: TRBV12-3/TRBV12-4; j_gene: TRBJ1-5; d_gene: .; len: 13; CDR3nt: TGTGCCAGCAGTTACAGTAGCAATCAGCCCCAGCATTTT; CDR3aa: CASSYSSNQPQHF
abundance: .; v_gene: TRBV2; j_gene: TRBJ2-2; d_gene: .; len: 14; CDR3nt: TGTGCCAGCAGTGTGAGGGAGAACACCGGGGAGCTGTTTTTT; CDR3aa: CASSVRENTGELFF
abundance: .; v_gene: TRBV20-1; j_gene: TRBJ2-1; d_gene: .; len: 13; CDR3nt: TGCAGTGCTGGGGACTTTAGCGTCTCTGCAGGGATCTTC; CDR3aa: CSAGDFSVSAGIF
abundance: .; v_gene: TRBV7-2; j_gene: TRBJ2-7; d_gene: TRBD2; len: 14; CDR3nt: TGTGCCAGCAGGATGACTAGCGGGAAGGACGAGCAGTACTTC; CDR3aa: CASRMTSGKDEQYF
abundance: .; v_gene: TRBV28; j_gene: TRBJ1-3; d_gene: TRBD1; len: 14; CDR3nt: TGTGCCAGCAGCACACAGGGGGCTGGAAACACCATATATTTT; CDR3aa: CASSTQGAGNTIYF
abundance: .; v_gene: TRBV20-1; j_gene: TRBJ2-5; d_gene: TRBD2; len: 15; CDR3nt: TGCAGTGCTCTTGGGACTAGCGGGAGATCAGAGACCCAGTACTTC; CDR3aa: CSALGTSGRSETQYF
abundance: .; v_gene: TRBV20-1; j_gene: TRBJ2-5; d_gene: TRBD2; len: 13; CDR3nt: TGCAGTGCTACTGCGGGAGGGATAGAGACCCAGTACTTC; CDR3aa: CSATAGGIETQYF
abundance: .; v_gene: TRBV4-2; j_gene: TRBJ2-5; d_gene: TRBD2; len: 15; CDR3nt: TGTGCCAGCAGCCGACTAGCGGGAGCTCAAGAGACCCAGTACTTC; CDR3aa: CASSRLAGAQETQYF
abundance: .; v_gene: TRBV5-1; j_gene: TRBJ2-5; d_gene: TRBD1; len: 15; CDR3nt: TGCGCCAGCAGTCCCACGACAGGGGGACGAGAGACCCAGTACTTC; CDR3aa: CASSPTTGGRETQYF
abundance: few; v_gene: TRBV3-1; j_gene: TRBJ2-7; d_gene: TRBD2; len: 14; CDR3nt: TGTGCCAGCAGCCAAGATCCCATAGCGGGAGAGCAGTACTTC; CDR3aa: CASSQDPIAGEQYF